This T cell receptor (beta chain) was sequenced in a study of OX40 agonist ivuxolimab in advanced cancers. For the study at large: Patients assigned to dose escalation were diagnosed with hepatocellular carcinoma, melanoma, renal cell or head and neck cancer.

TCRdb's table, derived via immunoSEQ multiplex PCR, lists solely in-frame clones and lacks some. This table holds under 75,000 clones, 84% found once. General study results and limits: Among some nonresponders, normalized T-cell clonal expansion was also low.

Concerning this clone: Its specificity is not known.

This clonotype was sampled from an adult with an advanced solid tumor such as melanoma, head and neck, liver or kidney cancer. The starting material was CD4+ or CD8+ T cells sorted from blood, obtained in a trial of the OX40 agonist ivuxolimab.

CDR3 DNA sequence: TGTGCCTCCTTAGCCGCAACTAATGAAAAACTGTTTTTT. It translates to CASLAATNEKLFF. The chain combines TRBV28 with TRBJ1-4; unclear D gene. The V end was cut by 11 bases, the J end by 0 bases, with 10 bases between. The CDR3 sequence is 13 residues long. Germline V CDR1 and CDR2: MDHEN, SYDVKM.